Below, 20 T cell receptor beta chains from the same sample are listed, as sequenced in a study of cytomegalovirus exposure and HLA in healthy donors. Primers for the PCR totalled 60 Vbeta and 13 Jbeta. Libraries were prepared by immunoSEQ multiplex PCR; TCRdb keeps only in-frame clonotypes and omits some of them. The sample carries 30,000 to 45,000 clones, around half recorded once. Sequencing input: PBMCs. These receptors originate from a woman aged 40 to 50 in good health and CMV-seropositive.

The chain employs TRBV2 and TRBJ1-2; the match to TRBD1 covers 11 bases. Per germline, CDR1 SNHLY and CDR2 FYNNEI. The CDR3 loop spans 14 amino acids. The J segment lost 5 bases and the V segment lost 3 bases, leaving 2 bases of the junction unmatched. The CDR3 bases are TGTGCCAGCAGTGAGGACAGGGGGCGTTATGGCTACACCTTC. This translates into CASSEDRGRYGYTF.

This CDR3 is CAWSVTSGVYNEQFF. CDR3 sequence (DNA): TGTGCCTGGAGTGTAACAAGCGGGGTCTACAATGAGCAGTTCTTC. The chain links TRBV30 to TRBJ2-1; 7 bases are a match to TRBD2. CDR3 length: 15 amino acids. CDR1 and CDR2 from the germline V gene are GTSNPN and SVGIG (reference sequence). The V and J ends lost 0 bases and 3 bases, in that order; junction bases with no gene match: 5.

The chain has TRBV15 and TRBJ2-3; 9 bases match TRBD1. V lost 5 bases, J lost 3 bases, and 9 bases stayed unmatched. The germline gives CDR1 LNHNV, CDR2 YYDKDF (reference sequence). The CDR3 is 16 residues long. The DNA for the CDR3 is TGTGCCACCAGCTACACTCCGGGACAGGGAACAGATACGCAGTATTTT. It codes for CATSYTPGQGTDTQYF.

The chain has TRBV7-3 and TRBJ2-6, with D maybe TRBD1 (5 bases). The germline V and J ends were trimmed by 2 bases and 3 bases, with 8 bases remaining between them. Germline assignment: CDR1 SGHTA and CDR2 FQGTGA. The CDR3 covers 15 residues. Here the CDR3 reads CASSLQGGGANVLTF. CDR3 nucleotides: TGTGCCAGCAGCTTACAGGGTGGTGGGGCCAACGTCCTGACTTTC. Combining the CDR3 with reference TRBV7-3 and TRBJ2-6 gives the whole variable domain GAGVSQTPSNKVTEKGKYVELRCDPISGHTALYWYRQSLGQGPEFLIYFQGTGAADDSGLPNDRFFAVRPEGSVSTLKIQRTERGDSAVYLCASSLQGGGANVLTFGAGSRLTVL.

The genes are TRBV5-4 and TRBJ1-2; D is unresolved. Germline assignment: CDR1 SGHNT and CDR2 YYREEE (reference sequence). Trimming took off 0 bases at V and 0 bases at J, with 6 bases between the two ends. This CDR3 is built from 14 residues. CDR3 in DNA: TGTGCCAGCAGCTTGGATCTAGCTAACTATGGCTACACCTTC. Protein: CASSLDLANYGYTF. The variable domain in full, completed from reference TRBV5-4 and TRBJ1-2, reads ETGVTQSPTHLIKTRGQQVTLRCSSQSGHNTVSWYQQALGQGPQFIFQYYREEENGRGNFPPRFSGLQFPNYSSELNVNALELDDSALYLCASSLDLANYGYTFGSGTRLTVV.

The chain links TRBV29-1 to TRBJ2-6; 9 positions match TRBD1. The CDR3 covers 14 residues. Unmatched junction bases numbered 0, after V lost 6 bases and J lost 0 bases. From germline, CDR1 is SQVTM and CDR2 ANQGSEA. CDR3 sequence reads: CSVDRGSGANVLTF. DNA of the CDR3: TGCAGCGTGGACAGGGGCTCTGGGGCCAACGTCCTGACTTTC.

This chain links TRBV2 with TRBJ1-5, with 8 bases that match TRBD1. Per germline, CDR1 SNHLY and CDR2 FYNNEI. V trimming: 7 bases; J trimming: 5 bases; junction bases outside the gene matches: 13. This CDR3 spans 16 amino acids. CDR3: CASNPGTGLQDQPQHF. In DNA, the CDR3 is TGTGCCAGCAACCCGGGGACAGGACTACAAGATCAGCCCCAGCATTTT. Supplemented by reference TRBV2 and TRBJ1-5, the full variable domain reads EPEVTQTPSHQVTQMGQEVILRCVPISNHLYFYWYRQILGQKVEFLVSFYNNEISEKSEIFDDQFSVERPDGSNFTLKIRSTKLEDSAMYFCASNPGTGLQDQPQHFGDGTRLSIL.

The rearrangement joins TRBV4-1 to TRBJ1-2; maybe TRBD1 (5 bases). Deletions cut 3 bases from V and 7 bases from J, with 15 bases between. The CDR3 consists of 14 residues. The germline CDR1 and CDR2 sequences are MGHRA and YSYEKL. This chain's CDR3 is CASSHVDGGGGYTF. CDR3 DNA sequence: TGCGCCAGCAGCCACGTCGACGGGGGTGGTGGCTACACCTTC.

This clone has a handful of counts. The chain employs TRBV5-6 and TRBJ1-2; 9 bases agree with TRBD1. The CDR3 is 15 amino acids. The trim removed 2 bases at V and 2 bases at J, leaving 4 bases unmatched. Germline V lookup: CDR1 SGHDT, CDR2 YYEEEE. In DNA form, the CDR3 reads TGTGCCAGCAGCTTAGACAGGGGGGCAAACTATGGCTACACCTTC. The encoded protein is CASSLDRGANYGYTF. The variable domain in full, completed from reference TRBV5-6 and TRBJ1-2, reads DAGVTQSPTHLIKTRGQQVTLRCSPKSGHDTVSWYQQALGQGPQFIFQYYEEEERQRGNFPDRFSGHQFPNYSSELNVNALLLGDSALYLCASSLDRGANYGYTFGSGTRLTVV.

V and J are TRBV11-2 and TRBJ1-1; 8 bases agree with TRBD1. The ends lost 5 bases at V and 6 bases at J; junction bases unmatched: 8. The CDR3 length is 14 residues. Germline CDR1 SGHAT, CDR2 FQNNGV. CDR3 sequence reads: CASSPPGGVAEAFF. The CDR3 DNA is TGTGCCAGCAGCCCCCCAGGGGGCGTCGCTGAAGCTTTCTTT.

The rearrangement uses TRBV30 and TRBJ1-6, with TRBD1 as a possible D gene (5 bases). CDR1 and CDR2 from the germline V gene are GTSNPN and SVGIG (reference sequence). CDR3 length equals 15 residues. Trimming cost V 1 base and J 10 bases, with 17 bases left between them. CDR3 nucleotide sequence: TGTGCCTGGAGTGATACCAGGGTCGCTGAATCACCCCTCCACTTT. Translated: CAWSDTRVAESPLHF.

This clone was observed a few times. The chain has TRBV6-1 and TRBJ2-7; possibly TRBD1 for D (5 bases). Trimming left V 9 bases short and J 3 bases short, with 12 bases between. Germline CDR1 is MNHNS and CDR2 is SASEGT. The CDR3 spans 12 residues. CDR3 protein: CASGASDYEQYF. For the CDR3, the DNA is TGTGCCAGTGGGGCCTCTGACTACGAGCAGTACTTC.

The chain couples TRBV19 to TRBJ2-3; 11 nucleotides agree with TRBD2. V was clipped by 5 bases and J by 5 bases; unmatched bases: 3. Germline CDR1 and CDR2: LNHDA and SQIVND (reference sequence). This CDR3 has 14 residues. CDR3 in amino acids: CASSFSGGGDTQYF. The CDR3 DNA reads as TGTGCCAGTAGTTTTAGCGGGGGGGGAGATACGCAGTATTTT. Full variable domain (rest looked up from reference TRBV19 and TRBJ2-3): DGGITQSPKYLFRKEGQNVTLSCEQNLNHDAMYWYRQDPGQGLRLIYYSQIVNDFQKGDIAEGYSVSREKKESFPLTVTSAQKNPTAFYLCASSFSGGGDTQYFGPGTRLTVL.

This clone was seen only a few times. This chain uses TRBV7-6 with TRBJ2-5; D is perhaps TRBD2 (5 bases). The end of the DNA aligns better with TRBJ2-7, so the J call may be wrong. The length of the CDR3 is 15 residues. CDR1 is SGHVS, CDR2 FNYEAQ, per germline. The CDR3 bases are TGTGCCAGCAGCTTAGGCGGGCCCCGCTCCTACGAGCAGTACTTC. Amino acids: CASSLGGPRSYEQYF.

This clone has only one observation. The chain combines TRBV6-1 with TRBJ2-3; D call uncertain. Deletions cut 4 bases from V and 1 base from J, with 9 bases between. CDR3 length: 14 residues. CDR1 is MNHNS and CDR2 is SASEGT in the germline V gene. As DNA, the CDR3 is TGTGCCAGCAGTGGCGTCCGGGGCACAGATACGCAGTATTTT. Amino acids: CASSGVRGTDTQYF.

This clone was observed a handful of times. The genes are TRBV4-1 and TRBJ2-7; TRBD1 agrees at 7 bases. The CDR3 totals 16 residues. V shed 1 base, J shed 2 bases, and the junction held 8 bases outside the gene matches. Germline V gene sequence: CDR1 MGHRA, CDR2 YSYEKL. In nucleotides, the CDR3 is TGCGCCAGCAGCCAAGGAACCGGGACAGTACCCTACGAGCAGTACTTC. As protein: CASSQGTGTVPYEQYF.

The rearrangement uses TRBV4-3 and TRBJ1-6; D gene ambiguous. The CDR3 extends over 14 amino acids. Per the germline V gene, CDR1 is LGHNA and CDR2 is YSLEER. The V end lost 0 bases, the J end lost 6 bases, and 6 bases lay between the germline ends. The CDR3 protein is CASSQDPSNSPLHF. The CDR3 DNA sequence: TGCGCCAGCAGCCAAGACCCGAGTAATTCACCCCTCCACTTT.

A word on this clone: Other DNA sequences of this sample code for an identical CDR3. V is TRBV5-4 and J is TRBJ1-2; unclear D gene. Germline V lookup: CDR1 SGHNT, CDR2 YYREEE (reference sequence). CDR3 length equals 12 residues. Trimming removed 0 bases at V and 5 bases at J, with 5 bases between. For the CDR3, the DNA is TGTGCCAGCAGCTTGGACAGTTATGGCTACACCTTC. Translated: CASSLDSYGYTF. Complete variable domain (other parts from reference TRBV5-4 and TRBJ1-2): ETGVTQSPTHLIKTRGQQVTLRCSSQSGHNTVSWYQQALGQGPQFIFQYYREEENGRGNFPPRFSGLQFPNYSSELNVNALELDDSALYLCASSLDSYGYTFGSGTRLTVV.

This clone was found once. The chain has TRBV6-1 and TRBJ2-5, with 7 bases matching TRBD1. The closer fit of TRBJ2-7 to the DNA end suggests the J call may be wrong. Germline CDR1 MNHNS, CDR2 SASEGT. The CDR3 totals 16 residues. CDR3 protein: CASSEFSRDSYYEQYF. Here the CDR3 DNA reads TGTGCCAGCAGTGAATTTTCCCGGGACAGTTACTACGAGCAGTACTTC.

The chain links TRBV30 to TRBJ2-5, with TRBD2 as a possible D gene (5 bases). Germline assignment: CDR1 GTSNPN and CDR2 SVGIG (reference sequence). V was pared by 2 bases and J by 11 bases, with 12 bases between. The CDR3 is made up of 11 amino acids. CDR3 bases: TGTGCCTGGAGTCGTCCGTGGGAGCAGTACTTC. Its protein product is CAWSRPWEQYF. The variable domain in full, completed from reference TRBV30 and TRBJ2-5, reads SQTIHQWPATLVQPVGSPLSLECTVEGTSNPNLYWYRQAAGRGLQLLFYSVGIGQISSEVPQNLSASRPQDRQFILSSKKLLLSDSGFYLCAWSRPWEQYFGPGTRLLVL.